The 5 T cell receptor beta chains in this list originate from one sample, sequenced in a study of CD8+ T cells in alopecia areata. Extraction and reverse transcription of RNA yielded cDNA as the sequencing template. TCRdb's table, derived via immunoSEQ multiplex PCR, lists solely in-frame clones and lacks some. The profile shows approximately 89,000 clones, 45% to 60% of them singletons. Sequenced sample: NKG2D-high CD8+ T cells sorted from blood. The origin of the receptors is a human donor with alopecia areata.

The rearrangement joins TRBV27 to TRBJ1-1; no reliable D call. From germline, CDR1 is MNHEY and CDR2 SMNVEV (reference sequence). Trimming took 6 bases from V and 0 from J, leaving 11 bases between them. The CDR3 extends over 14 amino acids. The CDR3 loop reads CASSKSVMNTEAFF. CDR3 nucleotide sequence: TGTGCCAGCAGCAAAAGTGTCATGAACACTGAAGCTTTCTTT.

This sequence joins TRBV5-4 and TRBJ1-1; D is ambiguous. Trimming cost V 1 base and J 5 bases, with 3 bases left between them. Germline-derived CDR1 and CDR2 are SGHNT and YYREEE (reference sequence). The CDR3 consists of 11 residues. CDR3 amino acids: CASSLTTEAFF. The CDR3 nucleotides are TGTGCCAGCAGCTTGACTACTGAAGCTTTCTTT.

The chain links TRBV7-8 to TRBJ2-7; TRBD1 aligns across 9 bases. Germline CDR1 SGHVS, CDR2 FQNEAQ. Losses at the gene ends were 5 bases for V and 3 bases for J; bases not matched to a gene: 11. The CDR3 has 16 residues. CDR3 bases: TGTGCCAGCAGCCCAAACCCGGGACAGGGTAGCTACGAGCAGTACTTC. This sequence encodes CASSPNPGQGSYEQYF.

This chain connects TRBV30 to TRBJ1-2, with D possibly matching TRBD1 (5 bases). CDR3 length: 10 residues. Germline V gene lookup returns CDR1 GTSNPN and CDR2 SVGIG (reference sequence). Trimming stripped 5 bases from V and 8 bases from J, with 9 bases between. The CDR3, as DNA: TGTGCCTGGGCTGGGGACGGCTACACCTTC. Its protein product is CAWAGDGYTF.

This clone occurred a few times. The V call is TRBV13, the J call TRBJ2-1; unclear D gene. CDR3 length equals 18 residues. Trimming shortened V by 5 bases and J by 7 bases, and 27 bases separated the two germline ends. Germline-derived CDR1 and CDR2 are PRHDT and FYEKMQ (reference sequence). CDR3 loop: CASSPTFPVASSWNEQFF. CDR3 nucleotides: TGTGCCAGCAGCCCCACATTCCCAGTCGCTTCTTCTTGGAATGAGCAGTTCTTC. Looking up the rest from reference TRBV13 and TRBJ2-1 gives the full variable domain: AAGVIQSPRHLIKEKRETATLKCYPIPRHDTVYWYQQGPGQDPQFLISFYEKMQSDKGSIPDRFSAQQFSDYHSELNMSSLELGDSALYFCASSPTFPVASSWNEQFFGPGTRLTVL.